Listed here are 3 T cell receptor beta chains from one sample, sequenced in a study of CD8 T cells in ankylosing spondylitis. Study-wide results and caveats: Among TCR beta sequences, a motif of several highly homologous variants appeared characteristic of ankylosing spondylitis blood.

What these receptors recognize is not known. TCRdb recomputed calls from the 5' RACE reads with MiXCR, one row per CDR3 protein. The table records roughly 700,000 distinct CDR3 sequences, 15% to 20% of them present only once. Sequencing was done on a sample of blood, either unsorted or a sorted T cell fraction (not recorded which). Receptors originate from a male donor with ankylosing spondylitis.

This clonotype has only a few counts. The chain links TRBV27 to TRBJ2-3; D may match TRBD1 or TRBD2 (5 bases each). CDR1 MNHEY and CDR2 SMNVEV come from the germline V gene (reference sequence). The CDR3 runs to 14 residues. V lost 4 bases to trimming and J lost 3 bases, with 11 bases between them. The CDR3 loop reads CASSSGRETDTQYF. CDR3 sequence (DNA): TGTGCCAGCAGTTCCGGCAGGGAGACAGATACGCAGTATTTT.

This clonotype was picked up many times. V is TRBV20-1 and J is TRBJ1-5; 10 bases map to TRBD1. V lost 6 bases and J lost 9; bases outside the gene matches: 11. The CDR3 runs to 14 residues. Germline values: CDR1 DFQATT, CDR2 SNEGSKA (reference sequence). This chain's CDR3 is CSAPGTGDLRPQHF. The CDR3 DNA reads as TGCAGTGCCCCCGGGACAGGGGATTTGCGGCCCCAGCATTTT.

This clonotype has just a few counts. The chain is built from TRBV11-3 and TRBJ2-1; the D call may be TRBD1 or TRBD2 (5 bases each). The V end lost 5 bases, the J end lost 2 bases, and 10 bases lay between the germline ends. Germline loops: CDR1 SGHNT, CDR2 YENEEA. CDR3 size: 14 residues. The CDR3 reads CASSTGTPYNEQFF. The CDR3 DNA reads TGTGCCAGCAGCACCGGGACCCCCTACAATGAGCAGTTCTTC. Full variable domain (remainder filled in from reference TRBV11-3 and TRBJ2-1): EAGVVQSPRYKIIEKKQPVAFWCNPISGHNTLYWYLQNLGQGPELLIRYENEEAVDDSQLPKDRFSAERLKGVDSTLKIQPAELGDSAVYLCASSTGTPYNEQFFGPGTRLTVL.